These 11 T cell receptor beta chains were sequenced from one sample in a study of blood T cell repertoires in COVID-19. Data came from immunoSEQ multiplex PCR; TCRdb stores just in-frame clones and leaves some out. The data hold some 200,000 clones, with 70% to 90% observed a single time. The specimen sequenced was peripheral blood. These receptor sequences come from a man aged 55 to 70 with COVID-19, enrolled during active disease.

The V and J genes are TRBV28 and TRBJ1-5, with D possibly TRBD1 on 6 matching bases. This CDR3 is built from 17 residues. Germline V CDR1 and CDR2: MDHEN, SYDVKM. V lost 3 bases to trimming and J lost 1 base, with 16 bases between them. The DNA of the CDR3 is TGTGCCAGCAGTTTCGTGGCAGGGGCAGGCAGCAATCAGCCCCAGCATTTT. Encoded protein: CASSFVAGAGSNQPQHF.

V is TRBV5-6 and J is TRBJ2-1; 7 nucleotides match TRBD2. With 0 bases clipped from V and 5 bases from J, the junction kept 2 bases outside the gene matches. Germline V gene data show CDR1 as SGHDT and CDR2 as YYEEEE. The CDR3 is 14 amino acids. The CDR3 protein is CASSLGLADNEQFF. The CDR3, as DNA: TGTGCCAGCAGCTTGGGGCTAGCGGACAATGAGCAGTTCTTC.

The J gene is TRBJ2-1, the V gene TRBV4-1; 16 bases match TRBD2. The length of the CDR3 is 16 residues. Germline V lookup: CDR1 MGHRA, CDR2 YSYEKL. Losses at the gene ends were 3 bases for V and 7 bases for J; bases not matched to a gene: 3. This CDR3 is CASSHLGLAGGNEQFF. DNA of the CDR3: TGCGCCAGCAGCCACCTGGGACTAGCGGGAGGGAATGAGCAGTTCTTC.

The chain carries TRBV27 and TRBJ1-2, with a tentative D call TRBD1 (6 bases). The CDR3 is made up of 16 amino acids. The germline V gene has CDR1 MNHEY and CDR2 SMNVEV (reference sequence). V lost 0 bases to trimming and J lost 4 bases, with 15 bases between them. The CDR3 nucleotides are TGTGCCAGCAGTTTATCGATCCGGGGGGCCCTCTATGGCTACACCTTC. Translation gives CASSLSIRGALYGYTF.

V and J are TRBV7-6 and TRBJ2-5; TRBD2 is a possible D gene (6 bases). V was shortened by 11 bases and J by 3 bases, with 7 bases between the two germline ends. The CDR3 is made up of 10 amino acids. Germline CDR1 reads SGHVS; CDR2 reads FNYEAQ. The CDR3 here is CAGGEETQYF. CDR3 in DNA: TGTGCCGGAGGGGAAGAGACCCAGTACTTC.

CDR3: CASSPTEGMRTDTQYF. The CDR3 region has the DNA TGTGCCAGCTCACCCACAGAAGGAATGCGCACAGATACGCAGTATTTT. V usage is TRBV18 and J usage is TRBJ2-3; D gene ambiguous. CDR1 KGHSH and CDR2 LQKENI come from the germline V gene. V was trimmed by 3 bases and J by 1 base, leaving 14 bases between them. The CDR3 length is 16 residues. Full variable domain (outside the CDR3, taken from reference TRBV18 and TRBJ2-3): NAGVMQNPRHLVRRRGQEARLRCSPMKGHSHVYWYRQLPEEGLKFMVYLQKENIIDESGMPKERFSAEFPKEGPSILRIQQVVRGDSAAYFCASSPTEGMRTDTQYFGPGTRLTVL.

This chain joins TRBV10-1 and TRBJ2-1, with TRBD2 identical over 10 bases. The trim removed 4 bases at V and 0 bases at J, leaving 15 bases unmatched. This CDR3 is built from 20 residues. The germline V gene has CDR1 WNHNN and CDR2 SYGVQD (reference sequence). CDR3 sequence: CASSAVSGRPSLSSYNEQFF. Here the CDR3 DNA reads TGCGCCAGCAGTGCAGTTAGCGGGAGGCCCTCCTTGAGCTCCTACAATGAGCAGTTCTTC.

The chain joins TRBV6-2 or TRBV6-3 to TRBJ2-1; 7 nucleotides align to TRBD2. This CDR3 contains 16 residues. Germline lookup yields CDR1 MNHEY and CDR2 SVGEGT. The V gene end was trimmed by 5 bases and the J gene end by 4 bases; junction bases not matched to a gene: 11. CDR3 sequence reads: CASSQELAPKYNEQFF. For the CDR3, the DNA is TGTGCCAGCAGTCAGGAACTAGCGCCAAAATACAATGAGCAGTTCTTC.

V is TRBV5-1 and J is TRBJ2-2; D might be TRBD2 (5 bases). This CDR3 is built from 15 residues. Germline V CDR1 and CDR2: SGHRS, YFSETQ. The V end was cut by 6 bases, the J end by 2 bases, with 14 bases between. As DNA, the CDR3 is TGCGCCAGCAAAGAGGGTACGGGAAACACCGGGGAGCTGTTTTTT. Protein: CASKEGTGNTGELFF.

The chain carries TRBV19 and TRBJ2-7; 10 bases line up with TRBD1. Per the germline V gene, CDR1 is LNHDA and CDR2 is SQIVND (reference sequence). The CDR3 consists of 16 residues. V was clipped by 5 bases and J by 4 bases; unmatched bases: 11. The CDR3 DNA reads as TGTGCCAGTAGTCCGAGGCGGGACAGGGGAAGGTACGAGCAGTACTTC. Translating it yields CASSPRRDRGRYEQYF.

The CDR3 region is CASSRQSLDEKLFF. The DNA for the CDR3 is TGTGCCAGCAGCAGACAGAGTCTTGATGAAAAACTGTTTTTT. V gene TRBV5-8 combines with J gene TRBJ1-4, with D possibly matching TRBD1 (5 bases). Germline V gene lookup returns CDR1 SGHTS and CDR2 YDEGEE. This CDR3 is built from 14 residues. V was trimmed by 4 bases and J by 6 bases, leaving 13 bases between them. Using reference TRBV5-8 and TRBJ1-4 for the parts outside the CDR3, the full variable domain is EAGVTQSPTHLIKTRGQQATLRCSPISGHTSVYWYQQALGLGLQFLLWYDEGEERNRGNFPPRFSGRQFPNYSSELNVNALELEDSALYLCASSRQSLDEKLFFGSGTQLSVL.